The 21 T cell receptor beta chains given below trace back to one sample, sequenced in a study of T cells in Graves' hyperthyroidism and ophthalmopathy. The source material, RNA transcripts, was used to amplify TCR beta CDR3 regions. A first-round RT-PCR of the TCR CDR3 used the HTBI primer set. One entry per CDR3 protein results from TCRdb running MiXCR on the multiplex PCR reads. The sample lists approximately 400,000 distinct CDR3 sequences, more than 15% seen once, with around a quarter in the top ten. Sequencing was carried out using blood. The source is a young woman with Graves' hyperthyroidism that later progressed to Graves' ophthalmopathy.

This clonotype was counted many times. The rearrangement uses TRBV11-2 and TRBJ1-1; D is perhaps TRBD1 (5 bases). The CDR3 totals 14 residues. Germline values: CDR1 SGHAT, CDR2 FQNNGV. Trimming removed 3 bases at V and 1 base at J, with 9 bases between. The CDR3 nucleotides read TGTGCCAGCAGCTTCAGGGCTTCGAACACTGAAGCTTTCTTT. It is translated as CASSFRASNTEAFF.

Points on this clonotype: This may arise from a read error, as a much more abundant clone is one base away. Given the absence of the conserved phenylalanine or tryptophan at the CDR3 end, a read error is likely. V usage is TRBV12-3 or TRBV12-4 and J usage is TRBJ2-7; D perhaps matches TRBD1 (6 bases). V dropped 0 bases and J dropped 3 bases, with 15 bases sitting between them. The CDR3 extends over 16 amino acids. The CDR3 nucleotides are TGTGCCAGCAGTTTAGCGAGGGCAGGGGCTGACTACGAGCAGTACCTC. Protein product: CASSLARAGADYEQYL.

The chain joins TRBV7-9 to TRBJ2-3; D unresolved. This CDR3 has 13 amino acids. Germline V CDR1 and CDR2: SEHNR, FQNEAQ (reference sequence). Trimming pared 6 bases from V and 2 bases from J, leaving 9 bases between. The CDR3 spells CASSRLYTDTQYF. The CDR3 nucleotides are TGTGCCAGCAGTAGACTTTACACAGATACGCAGTATTTT.

This clonotype was picked up many times. This chain joins TRBV7-2 and TRBJ2-5; D is uncertain. The CDR3 spans 15 residues. V shed 5 bases and J shed 1 base, with 14 bases lying between them. The germline gives CDR1 SGHTA, CDR2 FQGNSA. DNA for the CDR3: TGTGCCAGCAGCCAGACCCGGGCCACCCAAGAGACCCAGTACTTC. It encodes CASSQTRATQETQYF.

This clonotype was found many times. J is TRBJ2-5 and V is TRBV28, with a weak D call TRBD1 (5 bases). This CDR3 has 14 residues. V shed 5 bases and J shed 3 bases, with 13 bases lying between them. The germline V gene has CDR1 MDHEN and CDR2 SYDVKM. The CDR3 spells CASSNRRHKETQYF. In DNA form, the CDR3 reads TGTGCCAGCAGTAACAGGAGACACAAAGAGACCCAGTACTTC.

This chain uses TRBV18 with TRBJ1-1, with D tentatively TRBD1 (5 bases). Per germline, CDR1 KGHSH and CDR2 LQKENI. The CDR3 is made up of 19 amino acids. The V end was cut by 2 bases, the J end by 0 bases, with 22 bases between. The CDR3 loop reads CASSPSFRQGFRMNTEAFF. The CDR3, as DNA: TGTGCCAGCTCACCAAGCTTTCGGCAGGGATTTAGAATGAACACTGAAGCTTTCTTT.

This clonotype has more than one count but fewer than ten. The V gene is TRBV29-1, the J gene TRBJ2-5; 7 bases line up with TRBD2. The V and J ends lost 5 bases and 5 bases, in that order; junction bases with no gene match: 14. The germline V gene has CDR1 SQVTM and CDR2 ANQGSEA. CDR3 length equals 15 residues. CDR3 nucleotides: TGCAGCGTTTTATCTAACCCCTACGGGAGGGAGACCCAGTACTTC. As protein: CSVLSNPYGRETQYF.

In its sample, this clonotype was seen many times. V is TRBV20-1 and J is TRBJ2-1, with 9 bases fitting TRBD2. Germline-derived CDR1 and CDR2 are DFQATT and SNEGSKA (reference sequence). The CDR3 consists of 13 residues. V gave up 0 bases and J gave up 10 bases; unmatched junction bases: 4. The CDR3 nucleotides read TGCAGTGCTAGAGATCCTGGACTAGCGGAGCAGTTCTTC. Encoded protein: CSARDPGLAEQFF.

This clonotype was observed a few times. The chain is built from TRBV6-1 and TRBJ2-5, with D perhaps matching TRBD1 (6 bases). The CDR3 contains 14 residues. CDR1 and CDR2 (germline): MNHNS, SASEGT. The V and J ends lost 5 bases and 5 bases respectively, with 15 bases between them. The CDR3 protein is CASSMYRAAETQYF. CDR3 coding DNA: TGTGCCAGCAGTATGTACAGGGCGGCGGAGACCCAGTACTTC.

This clonotype has a count of ten or more. The chain recombines TRBV5-1 with TRBJ2-7, with D tentatively TRBD1 (6 bases). The CDR3 loop spans 16 amino acids. Per the germline V gene, CDR1 is SGHRS and CDR2 is YFSETQ. V was shortened by 0 bases and J by 5 bases, with 18 bases between the two germline ends. The CDR3 DNA sequence: TGCGCCAGCAGCTTGGCGACCTTGACAGGACTGGACGAGCAGTACTTC. It is translated as CASSLATLTGLDEQYF.

V usage is TRBV10-3 and J usage is TRBJ2-3, with 7 bases that match TRBD2. Germline loops: CDR1 ENHRY, CDR2 SYGVKD. This CDR3 has 14 residues. V shed 6 bases, J shed 0 bases, and the junction held 3 bases outside the gene matches. As DNA, the CDR3 is TGTGCCATCAGGGGGGGAGGGAGCACAGATACGCAGTATTTT. Protein sequence: CAIRGGGSTDTQYF.

This clonotype was seen only once. The chain combines TRBV6-2 or TRBV6-3 with TRBJ2-7, with TRBD1 matching over 10 bases. J lost 2 bases, V lost 5 bases, and 3 bases had no gene match. Germline CDR1 is MNHEY and CDR2 is SVGEGT. The CDR3 extends over 14 amino acids. CDR3 in DNA: TGTGCCAGCAGTGCGGGACAGGGGACCTACGAGCAGTACTTC. Protein product: CASSAGQGTYEQYF.

This clonotype has at least ten counts. The V and J genes are TRBV5-8 and TRBJ1-1; possibly TRBD1 for D (5 bases). The CDR3 has 14 residues. V dropped 0 bases and J dropped 2 bases, with 8 bases sitting between them. Germline values: CDR1 SGHTS, CDR2 YDEGEE. CDR3 sequence (DNA): TGTGCCAGCAGCTTGGTAGGGGTAAACACTGAAGCTTTCTTT. It is translated as CASSLVGVNTEAFF.

This chain uses TRBV4-3 with TRBJ1-5; D gene unclear. The CDR3 spans 14 residues. Trimming took 0 bases from V and 6 from J, leaving 9 bases between them. Germline V gene lookup returns CDR1 LGHNA and CDR2 YSLEER. The DNA of the CDR3 is TGCGCCAGCAGCCAAGATCGTGCAACTCAGCCCCAGCATTTT. Protein sequence: CASSQDRATQPQHF.

This clonotype showed up many times. The chain links TRBV20-1 to TRBJ1-5, with a possible D match to TRBD1 (5 bases). V was clipped by 1 base and J by 6 bases, with 13 bases between them. CDR1 is DFQATT and CDR2 is SNEGSKA in the germline V gene (reference sequence). CDR3 size: 14 residues. CDR3 coding DNA: TGCAGTGCTAGAGGACAGACTATCGCTCAGCCCCAGCATTTT. Amino acid sequence: CSARGQTIAQPQHF.

In this sample, this clonotype turned up a few times. The chain has TRBV13 and TRBJ2-1, with 11 bases lining up with TRBD2. The trim removed 0 bases at V and 5 bases at J, leaving 3 bases unmatched. The CDR3 totals 16 residues. Germline V gene sequence: CDR1 PRHDT, CDR2 FYEKMQ (reference sequence). Here the CDR3 reads CASSLGLAGVNNEQFF. The CDR3 nucleotides read TGTGCCAGCAGCTTAGGACTAGCGGGAGTCAACAATGAGCAGTTCTTC. The full variable domain, its missing parts supplied by reference TRBV13 and TRBJ2-1, is AAGVIQSPRHLIKEKRETATLKCYPIPRHDTVYWYQQGPGQDPQFLISFYEKMQSDKGSIPDRFSAQQFSDYHSELNMSSLELGDSALYFCASSLGLAGVNNEQFFGPGTRLTVL.

The sample holds many counts of this clonotype. The rearrangement uses TRBV12-3 or TRBV12-4 and TRBJ2-2, with 10 bases aligning to TRBD2. CDR3 size: 16 residues. V shed 6 bases and J 0 bases; nucleotides not matched to a gene: 4. CDR3 loop: CASSRTSGANTGELFF. The CDR3 nucleotides are TGTGCCAGCAGCCGGACTAGCGGCGCGAACACCGGGGAGCTGTTTTTT.

This clonotype has at least ten counts. V gene TRBV28 combines with J gene TRBJ2-4; 10 bases match TRBD1. Germline V gene sequence: CDR1 MDHEN, CDR2 SYDVKM. Trimming took 2 bases from V and 3 from J; bases not matched to a gene: 4. The CDR3 length is 16 residues. The CDR3 is CASSLKGQGFKNIQYF. CDR3 coding DNA: TGTGCCAGCAGTTTAAAGGGACAGGGGTTCAAAAACATTCAGTACTTC.

This clonotype showed up just a few times. Since a much larger clone is just one base distant, this may be a read error. The chain joins TRBV27 to TRBJ1-5; D may be TRBD1 (6 bases). Germline CDR1 reads MNHEY; CDR2 reads SMNVEV (reference sequence). V lost 5 bases and J lost 2, with 10 bases in between. This CDR3 region has 14 residues. The CDR3 DNA sequence: TGTGCCAGCAGTCCGTACAGGGGCAATCAGCCCCAGCATTTT. It specifies CASSPYRGNQPQHF.

Worth noting for this clonotype: This may be a read error, as it is one base from a much larger clone. The V gene is TRBV7-8, the J gene TRBJ2-5; tentative D call: TRBD1 (7 bases). The CDR3 runs 13 residues. Germline CDR1 is SGHVS and CDR2 is FQNEAQ. V lost 10 bases, J lost 3 bases, and 15 bases lay in between. CDR3 in amino acids: CATQEGQKETQYF. The CDR3 bases are TGTGCCACTCAGGAGGGACAGAAAGAGACCCAGTACTTC.

The chain is built from TRBV7-8 and TRBJ2-2; no firm D call. Trimming pared 0 bases from V and 6 bases from J, leaving 5 bases between. Germline CDR1 reads SGHVS; CDR2 reads FQNEAQ. The CDR3 is made up of 13 amino acids. The CDR3 region is CASSLAQAGELFF. The CDR3 DNA is TGTGCCAGCAGCTTAGCGCAAGCCGGGGAGCTGTTTTTT.